The entry below describes one T cell receptor (beta chain). This entry belongs to a study of cytotoxic CD8 clonotypes in ibrutinib-treated CLL. Method: immunoSEQ multiplex PCR; TCRdb's copy keeps in-frame clones and lacks some. The sample records roughly 220,000 clones, more than 65% being singletons. The TCR originated in a human donor with chronic lymphocytic leukemia. Source: PBMCs, taken after 12 months of ibrutinib treatment.

CDR3: CASSRLAGRTDTQYF. CDR3 bases: TGTGCCAGCAGCAGACTAGCGGGTCGCACAGATACGCAGTATTTT. The V gene is TRBV11-3, the J gene TRBJ2-3, with 10 nucleotides matching TRBD2. Germline CDR1 reads SGHNT; CDR2 reads YENEEA. There are 15 residues in the CDR3. J was trimmed by 1 base and V by 5 bases; bases with no gene match: 3.